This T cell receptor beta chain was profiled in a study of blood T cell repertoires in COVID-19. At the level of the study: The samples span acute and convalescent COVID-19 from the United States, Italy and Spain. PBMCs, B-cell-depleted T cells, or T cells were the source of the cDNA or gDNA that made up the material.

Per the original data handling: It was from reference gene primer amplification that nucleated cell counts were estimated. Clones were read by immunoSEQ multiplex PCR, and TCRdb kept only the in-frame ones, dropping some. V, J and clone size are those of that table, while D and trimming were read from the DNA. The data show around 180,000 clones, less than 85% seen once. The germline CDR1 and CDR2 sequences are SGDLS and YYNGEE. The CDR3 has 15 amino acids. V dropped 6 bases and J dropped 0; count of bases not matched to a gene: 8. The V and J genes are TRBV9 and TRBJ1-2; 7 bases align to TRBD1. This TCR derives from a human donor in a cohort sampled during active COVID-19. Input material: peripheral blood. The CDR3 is CASTRGTETNYGYTF. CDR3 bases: TGTGCCAGCACCCGGGGGACAGAGACTAACTATGGCTACACCTTC.